This is a list of T cell receptor beta chains from one sample in a study of blood T cell repertoires in COVID-19. Measured with immunoSEQ multiplex PCR; TCRdb has only the in-frame clones, and not every one. The repertoire includes 350,000 to 450,000 clones, 75% to 90% of them detected once, and around 1.1% sits in the top ten. The sample taken for sequencing was PBMCs or T cells enriched from blood (not recorded which). All receptors come from a man younger than 45 who had recovered from COVID-19. The CDR3 runs from the conserved cysteine through the conserved F or W. Fields, in order: D gene, V gene, clone size, J gene, CDR3 protein, CDR3 DNA. D genes are given only for firm matches. The size field is filled for only some rows; it gives once, few, many or a size class.

>TRBD1|TRBV2|-|TRBJ1-5
CASSEGTGLQPQHF
TGTGCCAGCAGTGAAGGGACAGGGCTTCAGCCCCAGCATTTT
>-|TRBV6-6|-|TRBJ2-2
CASSWERANTGELFF
TGTGCCAGCAGTTGGGAGCGGGCGAACACCGGGGAGCTGTTTTTT
>-|TRBV7-9|-|TRBJ2-1
CASSPTRGSNEQFF
TGTGCCAGCAGCCCCACCCGGGGGAGCAATGAGCAGTTCTTC
>TRBD1|TRBV4-1|few|TRBJ2-2
CASSQDLLGQGGTGELFF
TGCGCCAGCAGCCAAGATCTTCTGGGACAGGGGGGAACCGGGGAGCTGTTTTTT
>-|TRBV28|-|TRBJ1-5
CASSKPGQPQHF
TGTGCCAGCAGTAAACCGGGTCAGCCCCAGCATTTT
>-|TRBV11-2|once|TRBJ2-6
CASQRTGSSGANVLTF
TGTGCCAGCCAGAGAACAGGGAGCTCTGGGGCCAACGTCCTGACTTTC
>TRBD2|TRBV20-1|-|TRBJ2-2
CSASLGGGFAGELFF
TGCAGTGCTAGTCTGGGCGGGGGGTTTGCCGGGGAGCTGTTTTTT
>TRBD2|TRBV5-6|few|TRBJ2-3
CASSPLAGGTDTQYF
TGTGCCAGCAGCCCGTTAGCGGGGGGCACAGATACGCAGTATTTT
>TRBD1|TRBV10-3|-|TRBJ1-4
CAIKAGTGDEKLFF
TGTGCCATCAAAGCCGGGACAGGGGATGAAAAACTGTTTTTT
>-|TRBV5-5|-|TRBJ2-7
CASSRGYEQYF
TGTGCCAGCAGCCGGGGTTACGAGCAGTACTTC
>TRBD2|TRBV29-1|-|TRBJ2-7
CSVVVAGGPYEQYF
TGCAGCGTTGTTGTAGCGGGAGGGCCCTACGAGCAGTACTTC
>-|TRBV27|-|TRBJ2-3
CASNETGSPDTQYF
TGTGCCAGCAATGAAACAGGGTCCCCAGATACGCAGTATTTT
>TRBD2|TRBV29-1|-|TRBJ2-1
CSVGTSGDEQFF
TGCAGCGTCGGGACTAGCGGGGATGAGCAGTTCTTC
>-|TRBV29-1|once|TRBJ1-2
CSVLRGKNDGYTF
TGCAGCGTTCTCCGGGGGAAGAATGATGGCTACACCTTC
>-|TRBV3-1/TRBV3-2|-|TRBJ2-7
CASSQEVSGQYF
TGTGCCAGCAGCCAGGAGGTATCGGGGCAGTACTTC
>TRBD2|TRBV11-1|-|TRBJ2-1
CASSRAGGSYNEQFF
TGTGCCAGCAGCCGAGCGGGAGGGTCATACAATGAGCAGTTCTTC
>-|TRBV3-1/TRBV3-2|-|TRBJ1-3
CASSQFLGGSGNTIYF
TGTGCCAGCAGCCAGTTTTTAGGGGGCTCTGGAAACACCATATATTTT
>TRBD1|TRBV9|-|TRBJ2-5
CASSEKTGGVETQYF
TGTGCCAGCAGCGAGAAGACAGGGGGGGTGGAGACCCAGTACTTC
>-|TRBV7-8|-|TRBJ1-5
CASSPQAGRHQPQHF
TGTGCCAGCAGCCCCCAAGCGGGGAGGCACCAGCCCCAGCATTTT
>-|TRBV10-3|-|TRBJ2-2
CAISELGVTGELFF
TGTGCCATCAGTGAGTTAGGGGTAACCGGGGAGCTGTTTTTT
>-|TRBV6-1|-|TRBJ2-7
CASSETNWEQYF
TGTGCCAGCAGTGAGACAAACTGGGAGCAGTACTTC
>-|TRBV19|-|TRBJ2-7
CASRTLRDNYEQYF
TGTGCCAGTAGAACTCTCCGGGACAACTACGAGCAGTACTTC
>-|TRBV19|-|TRBJ1-5
CASTRDRMEYQPQHF
TGTGCCAGTACCAGAGACAGGATGGAATATCAGCCCCAGCATTTT
>-|TRBV9|-|TRBJ1-3
CASSGGVVESGNTIYF
TGTGCCAGCAGCGGGGGGGTTGTGGAATCTGGAAACACCATATATTTT
>TRBD2|TRBV15|once|TRBJ2-5
CATSRERGGSIETQYF
TGTGCCACCAGCAGAGAAAGGGGCGGGAGCATTGAGACCCAGTACTTC
>TRBD2|TRBV4-2|-|TRBJ2-5
CASSQERWTSTHLSTQYF
TGTGCCAGCAGCCAAGAGCGATGGACTAGCACCCATTTATCGACCCAGTACTTC
>TRBD1|TRBV19|-|TRBJ1-4
CASSPGTEEKLFF
TGTGCCAGTAGTCCCGGGACAGAAGAAAAACTGTTTTTT
>TRBD1|TRBV5-1|-|TRBJ2-3
CASRLQGITDTQYF
TGCGCCAGCAGACTACAGGGGATCACAGATACGCAGTATTTT
>TRBD2|TRBV6-5|-|TRBJ2-2
CASRPLAVEPGELFF
TGTGCCAGCAGACCACTAGCGGTCGAGCCCGGGGAGCTGTTTTTT
>-|TRBV2|-|TRBJ1-5
CASSGEKTGSRNQPQHF
TGTGCCAGCAGTGGGGAGAAAACGGGGTCTCGCAATCAGCCCCAGCATTTT
>TRBD2|TRBV7-2|-|TRBJ2-7
CASSTRAASGSGEQYF
TGTGCCAGCAGCACCCGGGCGGCTAGCGGGAGTGGCGAGCAGTACTTC
>TRBD2|TRBV5-4|once|TRBJ2-1
CASSAGLARNEQFF
TGTGCCAGCAGCGCCGGACTAGCGAGAAATGAGCAGTTCTTC
>TRBD1|TRBV2|-|TRBJ1-1
CASSVSAGGMNTEAFF
TGTGCCAGCAGTGTCTCGGCAGGGGGTATGAACACTGAAGCTTTCTTT
>-|TRBV12-5|-|TRBJ1-1
CASGLRGNTEAFF
TGTGCTAGTGGTCTTAGAGGGAACACTGAAGCTTTCTTT
>TRBD1|TRBV19|-|TRBJ1-4
CASSTPGTENEKLFF
TGTGCCAGTAGTACCCCCGGGACAGAAAATGAAAAACTGTTTTTT
>TRBD2|TRBV5-8|-|TRBJ2-2
CANGLAGVTYTGELFF
TGTGCCAACGGACTAGCGGGAGTTACGTACACCGGGGAGCTGTTTTTT
>-|TRBV28|-|TRBJ1-1
CASSSDSVKAFF
TGTGCCAGCAGTTCGGACAGTGTGAAAGCTTTCTTT
>-|TRBV9|once|TRBJ1-4
CASSVEAATNEKLFF
TGTGCCAGCAGCGTAGAAGCTGCAACTAATGAAAAACTGTTTTTT
>-|TRBV19|-|TRBJ2-2
CASSRRPGELFF
TGTGCCAGTAGCCGGAGGCCCGGGGAGCTGTTTTTT
>-|TRBV5-1|-|TRBJ2-7
CASSFVEGGYEQYF
TGCGCCAGCAGCTTTGTCGAGGGTGGATACGAGCAGTACTTC
>TRBD2|TRBV10-3|many|TRBJ2-1
CAITGTSGDEQFF
TGTGCCATCACAGGGACTAGCGGCGATGAGCAGTTCTTC
>-|TRBV4-1|-|TRBJ1-2
CASSQEVMEVGGGYTF
TGCGCCAGCAGCCAAGAGGTGATGGAGGTCGGTGGCGGCTACACCTTC
>-|TRBV12-3/TRBV12-4|-|TRBJ2-7
CASSFSRGYEQYF
TGTGCCAGCAGTTTTTCCAGGGGCTACGAGCAGTACTTC
>-|TRBV5-1|-|TRBJ1-4
CASSFEVNEKLFF
TGCGCCAGCAGCTTCGAGGTTAATGAAAAACTGTTTTTT
>-|TRBV12-3/TRBV12-4|once|TRBJ1-1
CASREKQVQAFF
TGTGCCAGCAGAGAAAAACAGGTTCAAGCTTTCTTT
>TRBD1|TRBV2|-|TRBJ2-6
CASRQAEGQSSGANVLTF
TGTGCCAGCAGACAGGCAGAGGGACAGAGCTCTGGGGCCAACGTCCTGACTTTC
>-|TRBV27|-|TRBJ1-2
CASIQGEDPYGYTF
TGTGCCAGCATCCAAGGGGAAGACCCCTATGGCTACACCTTC
>-|TRBV18|-|TRBJ2-2
CASSPRTARWDTGELFF
TGTGCCAGCTCACCCCGGACAGCCCGGTGGGACACCGGGGAGCTGTTTTTT
>-|TRBV19|-|TRBJ2-7
CASSSHDGGSTEQYF
TGTGCCAGTAGTTCACACGACGGAGGCTCCACCGAGCAGTACTTC
>-|TRBV7-9|-|TRBJ1-2
CASSPWESGTLGGYTF
TGTGCCAGCAGCCCTTGGGAGAGCGGGACTCTCGGAGGCTACACCTTC
>TRBD2|TRBV5-1|few|TRBJ2-3
CASSLGGTSGTDTQYF
TGCGCCAGCAGCTTGGGAGGGACTAGCGGAACAGATACGCAGTATTTT
>TRBD1|TRBV19|once|TRBJ1-6
CATNDRGVSPLHF
TGTGCCACCAACGACAGGGGGGTTTCACCCCTCCACTTT
>-|TRBV29-1|-|TRBJ2-1
CSVALIDREQFF
TGCAGCGTTGCCCTAATTGACAGAGAGCAGTTCTTC
>-|TRBV19|-|TRBJ2-7
CASSDGGGSFNEQYF
TGTGCCAGTAGTGATGGTGGAGGGAGTTTCAACGAGCAGTACTTC
>-|TRBV19|-|TRBJ1-5
CASSSAGNQPQHF
TGTGCCAGTAGTTCGGCAGGGAATCAGCCCCAGCATTTT
>TRBD2|TRBV6-5|-|TRBJ2-3
CASSGRATNTQYF
TGTGCCTCTAGCGGGAGGGCCACGAATACGCAGTATTTT
>TRBD1|TRBV28|-|TRBJ1-2
CASSLGEGASGYTF
TGTGCCAGCAGTTTGGGCGAGGGGGCGTCCGGCTACACCTTC
>-|TRBV3-1/TRBV3-2|-|TRBJ1-4
CASSRVATNEKLFF
TGTGCCAGCAGCCGTGTCGCAACTAATGAAAAACTGTTTTTT